The T cell receptor (beta chain) under discussion was sequenced for a study of T cells in Graves' hyperthyroidism and ophthalmopathy. Across the study: The authors collected peripheral blood at initial diagnosis, before any treatment.

This CDR3 has 13 residues. The ends were cut back, 4 bases at V and 5 bases at J, with 14 bases in the middle. In germline, CDR1 is GTSNPN, CDR2 SVGIG (reference sequence). Amplified TCR beta CDR3 regions came from RNA transcripts. The TCR CDR3 was amplified in a first-round RT-PCR using the HTBI primer set. One entry per CDR3 protein results from TCRdb running MiXCR on the multiplex PCR reads. The data show about 350,000 distinct CDR3 sequences, 12% to 15% seen once. This clonotype was detected a few times. Using about 10 ml of fresh peripheral blood, PBMCs were prepared. The chain uses TRBV30 and TRBJ1-1; D is possibly TRBD1 (6 bases). Input material: blood. The clonotype originates from a woman between 40 and 55 years old with Graves' ophthalmopathy. CDR3 bases: TGTGCCTGGAAGGACAGCCTCGCTACTGAAGCTTTCTTT. Translating it yields CAWKDSLATEAFF. Full variable domain (outside the CDR3, taken from reference TRBV30 and TRBJ1-1): SQTIHQWPATLVQPVGSPLSLECTVEGTSNPNLYWYRQAAGRGLQLLFYSVGIGQISSEVPQNLSASRPQDRQFILSSKKLLLSDSGFYLCAWKDSLATEAFFGQGTRLTVV.